These 10 T cell receptor beta chains were all obtained from the same sample, sequenced in a study of T cell responses to AZD1222 COVID-19 vaccine. Profiled with immunoSEQ multiplex PCR; TCRdb holds only in-frame clones, not every one. The sample yields about 150,000 clones, 93% seen once. Material: peripheral blood, obtained on day 0 of AZD1222 vaccination. The receptors originated from an adult in good health.

This clone was seen a single time. The J gene is TRBJ1-6, the V gene TRBV4-1; 8 nucleotides line up with TRBD1. Germline-derived CDR1 and CDR2 are MGHRA and YSYEKL. Losses at the gene ends were 5 bases for V and 0 bases for J; bases not matched to a gene: 15. The CDR3 totals 20 residues. The CDR3 region is CASSSRVGDRLSSYNSPLHF. The CDR3 region has the DNA TGCGCCAGCAGCTCCCGCGTTGGGGACAGGTTAAGCTCCTATAATTCACCCCTCCACTTT.

This chain connects TRBV10-3 to TRBJ1-2; 7 positions match TRBD1. Per the germline V gene, CDR1 is ENHRY and CDR2 is SYGVKD. The V segment lost 10 bases and the J segment 2 bases; nucleotides outside the gene matches: 10. The CDR3 runs to 14 residues. The CDR3 protein is CATQGSSVNYGYTF. CDR3 DNA: TGTGCCACACAGGGGTCTTCCGTGAACTATGGCTACACCTTC.

The DNA of the CDR3 is TGTGCCTGGAGTCGGCGGGGGGTAACTGGGGCCAACGTCCTGACTTTC. It codes for CAWSRRGVTGANVLTF. The V gene is TRBV30, the J gene TRBJ2-6, with 8 bases matching TRBD2. The CDR3 contains 16 residues. Unmatched junction bases numbered 5, after V lost 2 bases and J lost 2 bases. Germline loops: CDR1 GTSNPN, CDR2 SVGIG (reference sequence).

With regard to this clone: Different DNA sequences within this sample yield the same CDR3. The CDR3 coding sequence is TGTGCCAGCAGTTACAGCAACTATGGCTACACCTTC. Translated, it gives CASSYSNYGYTF. J is TRBJ1-2 and V is TRBV6-2 or TRBV6-3; D gene unclear. Germline values: CDR1 MNHEY, CDR2 SVGEGT. This CDR3 region has 12 residues. V lost 2 bases and J lost 2, with 3 bases in between.

The V gene is TRBV5-6, the J gene TRBJ1-1, with 9 bases identical to TRBD1. J gave up 2 bases and V 4 bases, and 6 bases lay outside the gene matches. The CDR3 has 15 residues. Germline V gene lookup returns CDR1 SGHDT and CDR2 YYEEEE. CDR3 bases: TGTGCCAGCAGCCTGACAGGGGGTCCTAACACTGAAGCTTTCTTT. Protein: CASSLTGGPNTEAFF.

This clone appeared a single time. The chain recombines TRBV6-6 with TRBJ1-1; no reliable D call. CDR3 length equals 15 residues. From germline, CDR1 is MNHNY and CDR2 SVGAGI (reference sequence). V was cut by 4 bases and J by 4 bases, with 16 bases left in between. DNA for the CDR3: TGTGCCAGCAGTTCGCTCAGGCTCCAGGCCACTGAAGCTTTCTTT. Its protein product is CASSSLRLQATEAFF.

The chain uses TRBV7-8 and TRBJ1-1; unclear D gene. Germline CDR1 and CDR2: SGHVS and FQNEAQ. V was clipped by 1 base and J by 1 base, with 4 bases between them. The CDR3 has 13 residues. Here the CDR3 DNA reads TGTGCCAGCAGCTTAGTTGGGAACACTGAAGCTTTCTTT. Protein: CASSLVGNTEAFF.

The J gene is TRBJ2-7, the V gene TRBV3-1 (or the pseudogene TRBV3-2); perhaps TRBD1 as D (6 bases). Trimming cost V 6 bases and J 7 bases, with 13 bases left between them. From germline, CDR1 is LGHDT and CDR2 YNNKEL (reference sequence). The CDR3 covers 12 residues. CDR3: CASSLTGSEQYF. For the CDR3, the DNA is TGTGCCAGCAGTTTAACAGGGAGTGAGCAGTACTTC.

The gene calls are TRBV27 and TRBJ1-6; unclear D gene. V was pared by 9 bases and J by 12 bases, with 18 bases between. Germline loops: CDR1 MNHEY, CDR2 SMNVEV (reference sequence). The CDR3 is 13 amino acids. The CDR3 loop is CASGEAGLQPLHF. In nucleotides, the CDR3 is TGTGCCAGTGGTGAGGCCGGACTTCAACCCCTCCACTTT.

The V call is TRBV18, the J call TRBJ1-1; D gene ambiguous. V lost 6 bases to trimming and J lost 2 bases, with 19 bases between them. There are 16 residues in the CDR3. Germline CDR1 KGHSH, CDR2 LQKENI. CDR3 loop: CASSPTTLDLNTEAFF. The CDR3, as DNA: TGTGCCAGCTCCCCTACTACTCTCGATCTAAACACTGAAGCTTTCTTT.